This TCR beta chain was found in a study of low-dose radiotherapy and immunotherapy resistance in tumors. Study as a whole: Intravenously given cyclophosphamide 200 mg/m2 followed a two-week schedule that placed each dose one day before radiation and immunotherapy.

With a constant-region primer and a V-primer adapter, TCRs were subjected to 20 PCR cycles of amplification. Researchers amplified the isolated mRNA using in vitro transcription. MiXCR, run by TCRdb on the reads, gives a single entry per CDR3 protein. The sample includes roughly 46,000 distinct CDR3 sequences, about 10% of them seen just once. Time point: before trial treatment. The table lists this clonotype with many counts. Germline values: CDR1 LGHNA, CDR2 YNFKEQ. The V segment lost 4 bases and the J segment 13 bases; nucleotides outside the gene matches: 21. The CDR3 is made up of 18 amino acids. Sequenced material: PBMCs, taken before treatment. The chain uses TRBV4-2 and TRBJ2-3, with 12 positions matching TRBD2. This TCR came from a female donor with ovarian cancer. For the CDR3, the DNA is TGTGCCAGCAGCCTAAGTGTCGTACTAGCGGGAGGAGGGGCAGCAGAGTATTTT. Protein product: CASSLSVVLAGGGAAEYF.